This section outlines one TCR beta chain sequence together with its context. This sample stems from a study of blood T cell repertoires in COVID-19. Background on the study: T cells, B-cell-depleted T cells, or PBMCs provided the cDNA or gDNA that served as material.

Followed over time, Seattle patients had been enrolled while infection was active. V was trimmed by 4 bases and J by 4 bases, leaving 26 bases between them. The CDR3 is 19 residues long. Germline CDR1 LNHDA, CDR2 SQIVND (reference sequence). Repertoires were generated with immunoSEQ multiplex PCR, while TCRdb's copy carries only in-frame clones and drops some. The sample yields roughly 57,000 clones, about 83% seen once. The receptor's source is an older woman with COVID-19, enrolled during active disease. V is TRBV19 and J is TRBJ2-1; D is perhaps TRBD2 (6 bases). Sequencing was carried out using peripheral blood. The CDR3 DNA is TGTGCCAGTAGTACTATTGGGGCCCGCAGGGAGGCACCTTACAATGAGCAGTTCTTC. This translates into CASSTIGARREAPYNEQFF.